The 8 T cell receptor beta chains in this list originate from one sample, sequenced in a study of T-cell reconstitution after alpha-beta-depleted transplantation in children. Researchers prepared the TCRbeta library using unique molecular identifiers, the study reports. MiXCR was run by TCRdb on the PCR reads, yielding one entry per CDR3 protein. The repertoire holds 150,000 to 250,000 distinct CDR3 sequences, with 13% to 15% as singletons. The sample consisted of PBMCs from the stem cell graft donor, taken from the stem cell graft. All receptors derive from a human donor who donated a stem cell graft to a child with acute lymphoblastic leukemia.

This clonotype was observed a handful of times. DNA of the CDR3: TGCAGCGTTGAAGTATCGGGCAATCAGCCCCAGCATTTT. Residues: CSVEVSGNQPQHF. The V and J genes are TRBV29-1 and TRBJ1-5; D gene uncertain. CDR1 is SQVTM and CDR2 is ANQGSEA in the germline V gene. Trimming shortened V by 1 base and J by 2 bases, and 6 bases separated the two germline ends. This CDR3 contains 13 residues.

About this clonotype: A much larger clone lies one base from this, so it may be a read error. This rearrangement joins TRBV11-2 to TRBJ1-3; tentatively, D is TRBD1 (5 bases). Germline lookup yields CDR1 SGHAT and CDR2 FQNNGV. Trimming took off 5 bases at V and 4 bases at J, with 12 bases between the two ends. The CDR3 has 14 amino acids. DNA of the CDR3: TGTGCCAGCAGCCCTCGGGACGCCGGAAACACCATATATTTT. It specifies CASSPRDAGNTIYF.

At least ten counts were recorded for this clonotype. The chain uses TRBV29-1 and TRBJ2-7, with D perhaps matching TRBD1 (6 bases). The V end was cut by 6 bases, the J end by 4 bases, with 19 bases between. The length of the CDR3 is 14 residues. Per germline, CDR1 SQVTM and CDR2 ANQGSEA. The CDR3 sequence: CSVVAGDSYYEQYF. CDR3 coding DNA: TGCAGCGTCGTAGCAGGGGATAGTTATTACGAGCAGTACTTC.

The rearrangement joins TRBV6-5 to TRBJ1-6; D gene uncertain. The V and J ends lost 2 bases and 0 bases respectively, with 11 bases between them. The length of the CDR3 is 17 residues. CDR1 and CDR2 (germline): MNHEY, SVGAGI. The chain's CDR3 is CASSYRPGSSYNSPLHF. CDR3 bases: TGTGCCAGCAGTTACCGTCCCGGGAGCTCCTATAATTCACCCCTCCACTTT.

This clonotype was recorded a few times. The CDR3 is CASSLEPGMVDEQYF. The CDR3 DNA reads TGTGCCAGCAGCTTAGAACCGGGAATGGTGGACGAGCAGTACTTC. The rearrangement joins TRBV7-6 to TRBJ2-7; D may be TRBD2 (5 bases). CDR3 length: 15 residues. CDR1 is SGHVS and CDR2 is FNYEAQ in the germline V gene. Trimming pared 1 base from V and 5 bases from J, leaving 15 bases between.

The table lists this clonotype with many counts. This chain connects TRBV6-5 to TRBJ2-1, with D possibly TRBD2 on 5 matching bases. The CDR3 has 16 amino acids. Trimming removed 6 bases at V and 4 bases at J, with 19 bases between. Germline CDR1 MNHEY, CDR2 SVGAGI. The CDR3 bases are TGTGCCAGCAGCCCCCCCCGCCGCGGCGGGTACAATGAGCAGTTCTTC. This sequence encodes CASSPPRRGGYNEQFF.

There are a few counts of this clonotype. This chain joins TRBV29-1 and TRBJ1-5, with D hard to call. V lost 4 bases to trimming and J lost 5 bases, with 12 bases between them. This CDR3 has 13 amino acids. CDR1 is SQVTM, CDR2 ANQGSEA, per germline. The CDR3 region is CSVAVGRDQPQHF. The CDR3 nucleotides are TGCAGCGTTGCCGTAGGTCGGGATCAGCCCCAGCATTTT.

This clonotype was counted at least ten times. DNA for the CDR3: TGCAGCGCCTCACGTCCGGGACTAGCGGGCTTTGGTGAGCAGTTCTTC. Residues: CSASRPGLAGFGEQFF. The gene calls are TRBV29-1 and TRBJ2-1; 12 nucleotides agree with TRBD2. The CDR3 runs to 16 residues. Germline CDR1 is SQVTM and CDR2 is ANQGSEA. V shed 7 bases, J shed 9 bases, and the junction held 16 bases outside the gene matches.